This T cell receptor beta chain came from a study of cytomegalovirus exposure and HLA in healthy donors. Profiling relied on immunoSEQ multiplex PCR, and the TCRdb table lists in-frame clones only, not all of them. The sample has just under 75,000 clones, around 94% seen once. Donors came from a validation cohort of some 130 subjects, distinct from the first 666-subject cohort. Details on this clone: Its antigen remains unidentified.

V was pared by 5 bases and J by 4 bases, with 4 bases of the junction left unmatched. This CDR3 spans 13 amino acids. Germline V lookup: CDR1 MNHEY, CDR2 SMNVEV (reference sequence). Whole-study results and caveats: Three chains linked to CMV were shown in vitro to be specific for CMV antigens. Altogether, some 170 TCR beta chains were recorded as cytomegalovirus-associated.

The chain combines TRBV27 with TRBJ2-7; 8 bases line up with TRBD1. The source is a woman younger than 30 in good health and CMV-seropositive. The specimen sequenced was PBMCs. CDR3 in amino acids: CASSGQGNYEQYF. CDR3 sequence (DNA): TGTGCCAGCAGTGGACAGGGAAATTACGAGCAGTACTTC.